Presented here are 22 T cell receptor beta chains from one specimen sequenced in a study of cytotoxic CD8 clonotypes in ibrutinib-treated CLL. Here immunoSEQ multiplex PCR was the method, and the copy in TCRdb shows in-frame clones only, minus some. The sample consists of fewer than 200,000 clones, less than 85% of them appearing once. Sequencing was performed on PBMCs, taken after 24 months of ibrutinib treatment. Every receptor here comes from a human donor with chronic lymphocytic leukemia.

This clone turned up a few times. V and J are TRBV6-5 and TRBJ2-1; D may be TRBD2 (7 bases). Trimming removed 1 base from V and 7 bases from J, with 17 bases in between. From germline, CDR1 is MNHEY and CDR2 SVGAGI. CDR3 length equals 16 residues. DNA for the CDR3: TGTGCCAGCAGTTACTATCCTAGCGGAGGGGGGAATGAGCAGTTCTTC. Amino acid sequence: CASSYYPSGGGNEQFF.

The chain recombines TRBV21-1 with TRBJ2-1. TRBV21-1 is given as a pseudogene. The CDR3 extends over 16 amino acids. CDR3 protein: CASSKVYVWGYNEQFF. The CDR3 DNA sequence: TGTGCCAGCAGCAAAGTTTACGTCTGGGGCTACAATGAGCAGTTCTTC.

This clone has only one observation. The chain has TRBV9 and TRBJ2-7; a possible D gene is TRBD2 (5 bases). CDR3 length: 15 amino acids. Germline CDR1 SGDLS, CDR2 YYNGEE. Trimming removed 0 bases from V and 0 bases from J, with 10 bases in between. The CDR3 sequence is CASSVGPGSSYEQYF. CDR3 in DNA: TGTGCCAGCAGCGTAGGTCCGGGGAGCTCCTACGAGCAGTACTTC.

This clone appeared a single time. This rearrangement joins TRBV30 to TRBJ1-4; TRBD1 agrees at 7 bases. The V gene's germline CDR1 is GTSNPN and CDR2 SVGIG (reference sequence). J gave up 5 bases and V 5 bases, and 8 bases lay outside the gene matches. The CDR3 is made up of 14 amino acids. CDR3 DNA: TGTGCCTGGGGTACAGGGGACCTAAATGAAAAACTGTTTTTT. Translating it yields CAWGTGDLNEKLFF. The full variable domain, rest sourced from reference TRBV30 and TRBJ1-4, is SQTIHQWPATLVQPVGSPLSLECTVEGTSNPNLYWYRQAAGRGLQLLFYSVGIGQISSEVPQNLSASRPQDRQFILSSKKLLLSDSGFYLCAWGTGDLNEKLFFGSGTQLSVL.

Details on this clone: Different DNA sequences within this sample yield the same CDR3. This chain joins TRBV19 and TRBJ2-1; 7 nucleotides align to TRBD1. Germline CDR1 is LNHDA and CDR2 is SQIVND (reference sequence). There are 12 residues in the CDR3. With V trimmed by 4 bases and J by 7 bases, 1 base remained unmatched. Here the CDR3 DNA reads TGTGCCAGTAGTACAGGGGGAAATGAGCAGTTCTTC. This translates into CASSTGGNEQFF.

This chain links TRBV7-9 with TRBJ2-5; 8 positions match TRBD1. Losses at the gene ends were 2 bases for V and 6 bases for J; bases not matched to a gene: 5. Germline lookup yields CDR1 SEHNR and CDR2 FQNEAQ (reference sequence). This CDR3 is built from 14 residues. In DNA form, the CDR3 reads TGTGCCAGCAGCTTATCAGGGGGCCGGCAGACCCAGTACTTC. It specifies CASSLSGGRQTQYF.

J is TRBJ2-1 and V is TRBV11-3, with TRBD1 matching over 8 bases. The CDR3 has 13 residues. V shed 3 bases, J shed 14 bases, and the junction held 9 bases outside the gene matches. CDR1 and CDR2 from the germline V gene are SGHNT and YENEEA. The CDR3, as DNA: TGTGCCAGCAGCTTTTCCGACAGGGGCTTTAAGTTCTTC. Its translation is CASSFSDRGFKFF.

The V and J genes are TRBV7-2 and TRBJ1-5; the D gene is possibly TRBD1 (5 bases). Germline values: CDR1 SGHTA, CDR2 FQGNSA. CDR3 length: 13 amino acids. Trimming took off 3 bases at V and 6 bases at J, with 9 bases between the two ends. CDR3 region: CASSFQGTQPQHF. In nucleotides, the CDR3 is TGTGCCAGCAGCTTTCAGGGTACTCAGCCCCAGCATTTT. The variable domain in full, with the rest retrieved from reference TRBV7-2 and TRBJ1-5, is GAGVSQSPSNKVTEKGKDVELRCDPISGHTALYWYRQSLGQGLEFLIYFQGNSAPDKSGLPSDRFSAERTGGSVSTLTIQRTQQEDSAVYLCASSFQGTQPQHFGDGTRLSIL.

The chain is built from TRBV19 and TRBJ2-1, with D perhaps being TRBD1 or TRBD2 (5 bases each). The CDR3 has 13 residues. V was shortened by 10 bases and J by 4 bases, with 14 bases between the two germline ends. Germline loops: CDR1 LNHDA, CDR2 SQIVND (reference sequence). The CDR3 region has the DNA TGTGCCACCCAACCGGGACCTTACAATGAGCAGTTCTTC. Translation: CATQPGPYNEQFF.

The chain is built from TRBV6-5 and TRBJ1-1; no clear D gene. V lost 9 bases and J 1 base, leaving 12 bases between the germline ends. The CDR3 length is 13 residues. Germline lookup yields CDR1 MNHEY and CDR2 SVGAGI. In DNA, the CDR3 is TGTGCCAGTACCGGGCACAAGAACACTGAAGCTTTCTTT. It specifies CASTGHKNTEAFF.

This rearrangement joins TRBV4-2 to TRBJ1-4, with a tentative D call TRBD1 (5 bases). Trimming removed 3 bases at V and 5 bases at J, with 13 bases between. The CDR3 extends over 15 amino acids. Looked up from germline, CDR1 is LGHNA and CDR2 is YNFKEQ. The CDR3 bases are TGTGCCAGCAGCCACCCTGGGACTGGAAATGAAAAACTGTTTTTT. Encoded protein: CASSHPGTGNEKLFF.

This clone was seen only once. CDR3 protein: CASSQDFWGNQPQHF. The CDR3 region has the DNA TGTGCCAGCAGCCAAGATTTTTGGGGGAATCAGCCCCAGCATTTT. J is TRBJ1-5 and V is TRBV4-2; D is possibly TRBD1 (5 bases). The V gene's germline CDR1 is LGHNA and CDR2 YNFKEQ. This CDR3 has 15 amino acids. The germline V and J ends were trimmed by 0 bases and 4 bases, with 10 bases remaining between them.

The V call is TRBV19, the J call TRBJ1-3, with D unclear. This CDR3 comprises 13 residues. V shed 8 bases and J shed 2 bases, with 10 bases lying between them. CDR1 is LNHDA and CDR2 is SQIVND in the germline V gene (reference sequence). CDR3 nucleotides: TGTGCCAGTTCCCCCACGGCTGGAAACACCATATATTTT. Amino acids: CASSPTAGNTIYF.

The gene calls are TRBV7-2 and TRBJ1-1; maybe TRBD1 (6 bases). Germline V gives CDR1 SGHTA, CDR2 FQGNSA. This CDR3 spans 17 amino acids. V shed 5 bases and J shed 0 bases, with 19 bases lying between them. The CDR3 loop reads CASSPTTGRRLNTEAFF. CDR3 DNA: TGTGCCAGCAGCCCGACAACAGGGAGGCGTTTGAACACTGAAGCTTTCTTT. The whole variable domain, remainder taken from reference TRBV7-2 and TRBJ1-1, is GAGVSQSPSNKVTEKGKDVELRCDPISGHTALYWYRQSLGQGLEFLIYFQGNSAPDKSGLPSDRFSAERTGGSVSTLTIQRTQQEDSAVYLCASSPTTGRRLNTEAFFGQGTRLTVV.

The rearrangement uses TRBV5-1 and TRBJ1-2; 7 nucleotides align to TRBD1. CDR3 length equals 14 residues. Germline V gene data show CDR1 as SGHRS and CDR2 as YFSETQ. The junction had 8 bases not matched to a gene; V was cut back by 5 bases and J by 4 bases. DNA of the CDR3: TGCGCCAGCAGTCGTGACGGGACAGCCTATGGCTACACCTTC. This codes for CASSRDGTAYGYTF.

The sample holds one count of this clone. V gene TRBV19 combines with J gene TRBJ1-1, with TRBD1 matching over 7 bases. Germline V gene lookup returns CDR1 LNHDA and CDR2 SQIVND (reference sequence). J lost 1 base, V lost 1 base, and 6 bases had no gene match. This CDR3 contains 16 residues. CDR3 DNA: TGTGCCAGTAGTATAGGTAGGGACAGACCGAACACTGAAGCTTTCTTT. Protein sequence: CASSIGRDRPNTEAFF.

In nucleotides, the CDR3 is TGTGCCAGCAGCCTACTAACAGGGGGAACAAACACCATATATTTT. It specifies CASSLLTGGTNTIYF. The chain combines TRBV14 with TRBJ1-3; the match to TRBD1 covers 8 bases. The CDR3 loop spans 15 amino acids. Germline assignment: CDR1 SGHDN and CDR2 FVKESK. V shed 4 bases, J shed 6 bases, and the junction held 8 bases outside the gene matches.

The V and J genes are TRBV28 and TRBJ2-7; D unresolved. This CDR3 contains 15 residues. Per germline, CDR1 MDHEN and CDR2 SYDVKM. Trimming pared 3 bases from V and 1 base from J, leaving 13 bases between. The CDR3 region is CASSLTAGHSYEQYF. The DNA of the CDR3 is TGTGCCAGCAGTTTGACGGCAGGCCATTCCTACGAGCAGTACTTC.

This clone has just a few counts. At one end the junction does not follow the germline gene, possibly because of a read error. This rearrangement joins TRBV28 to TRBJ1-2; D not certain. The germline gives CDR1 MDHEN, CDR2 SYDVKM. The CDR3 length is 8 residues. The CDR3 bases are TGTGCCAGCAGTTCTGGGAACTTC. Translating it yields CASSSGNF.

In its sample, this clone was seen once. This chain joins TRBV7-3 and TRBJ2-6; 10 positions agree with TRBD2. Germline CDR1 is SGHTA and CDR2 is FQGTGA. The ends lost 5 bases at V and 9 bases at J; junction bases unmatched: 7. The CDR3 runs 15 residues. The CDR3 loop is CASSPGIAGGNVLTF. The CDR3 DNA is TGTGCCAGCAGCCCAGGGATAGCGGGAGGCAACGTCCTGACTTTC. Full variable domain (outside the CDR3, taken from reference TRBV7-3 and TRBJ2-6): GAGVSQTPSNKVTEKGKYVELRCDPISGHTALYWYRQSLGQGPEFLIYFQGTGAADDSGLPNDRFFAVRPEGSVSTLKIQRTERGDSAVYLCASSPGIAGGNVLTFGAGSRLTVL.

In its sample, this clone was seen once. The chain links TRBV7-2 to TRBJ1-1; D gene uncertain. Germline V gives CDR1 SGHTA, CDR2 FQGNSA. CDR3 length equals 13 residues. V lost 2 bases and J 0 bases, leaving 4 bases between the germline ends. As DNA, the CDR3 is TGTGCCAGCAGCTTAATGGTGAACACTGAAGCTTTCTTT. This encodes CASSLMVNTEAFF.

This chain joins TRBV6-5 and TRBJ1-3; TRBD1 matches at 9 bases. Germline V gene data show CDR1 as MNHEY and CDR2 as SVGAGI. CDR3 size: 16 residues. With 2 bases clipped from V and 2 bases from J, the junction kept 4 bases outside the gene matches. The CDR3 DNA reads TGTGCCAGCAGTTACGATCGGACAGGGGCTGGAAACACCATATATTTT. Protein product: CASSYDRTGAGNTIYF.